This entry features one T cell receptor (beta chain) sequence. These data belong to a study of blood T cell repertoires in COVID-19. Clones were read by immunoSEQ multiplex PCR, and TCRdb kept only the in-frame ones, dropping some. Here the sample spans about 150,000 clones, about 85% being singletons. The origin of this receptor is a man aged 80 or over with COVID-19, enrolled during active disease. The source material was peripheral blood.

This CDR3 reads CASSQTSSETQYF. In DNA form, the CDR3 reads TGTGCCAGCAGCCAAACCTCGAGCGAGACCCAGTACTTC. The chain uses TRBV3-1 (or the pseudogene TRBV3-2) and TRBJ2-5, with D unclear. The CDR3 loop spans 13 amino acids. V gave up 2 bases and J gave up 5 bases, with 9 bases separating them. Per germline, CDR1 LGHDT and CDR2 YNNKEL (reference sequence).